This T cell receptor (beta chain) was profiled in a study of human T cells and chemical hapten exposure. Across the study: Variability of per-sample TCR yields stemmed mainly from small differences in pooled library volume.

V was shortened by 0 bases and J by 2 bases, with 13 bases between the two germline ends. The CDR3 loop spans 15 amino acids. Germline CDR1 is DFQATT and CDR2 is SNEGSKA (reference sequence). The study used a library that attached unique molecular identifiers to individual cDNA molecules. Original processing notes: Between 23,224 and 690,600 TCRs appeared in each sample, and the median stood at approximately 100,000. Using its own MiXCR run on the RACE reads, TCRdb lists one record per CDR3 protein. The V and J calls shown here were made by TCRdb, not taken from the authors' results. This table holds fewer than 85,000 distinct CDR3 sequences, approximately 8.1% found once. General observations from the study: TCRs at high frequency, those above 1 in 1000, did not change with DPC sensitization.

Time point: healthy volunteer bleed at 6 weeks. Blood, whole and unfractionated, served as the source for total RNA extraction. In its sample, this clonotype was seen many times. What it binds is unknown. The sample taken for sequencing was whole blood. V usage is TRBV20-1 and J usage is TRBJ2-5; D may match TRBD1 or TRBD2 (6 bases each). The sequence came from a female donor in good health. Some clones in this sample may be carry-over from other donors' samples. The CDR3 coding sequence is TGCAGTGCTAGAGATCCGGGGGCTGGGCAAGAGACCCAGTACTTC. Protein sequence: CSARDPGAGQETQYF.